What follows describes a single TCR beta chain. What it recognizes is unknown. By way of CD45RO/CCR7/CD25/CD127/CD95/CD27, the CD4+ regulatory, stem cell-like memory, central memory and naive cells were sorted. The sample originates from a study of beta chain features in type 1 diabetes. Expressed TCRB transcripts got sequenced, as all isolated RNA was reverse transcribed. Sequenced by immunoSEQ multiplex PCR; TCRdb stores in-frame clones only, minus some. The sample lists some 22,000 clones; approximately 57% were seen once. Findings of the study overall: cDNA sequencing could over-represent cells with high TCR expression. All four CD4+ subsets from Type 1 diabetes patients carried moderately but significantly shorter TCRB CDR3s. The question left open here concerned HLA type influencing TCRB rearrangement. Naive, central memory and Treg TCRB repertoires appeared more alike in patients than in healthy donors.

This receptor was taken from a man between 18 and 29 years old with type 1 diabetes. Sample: stem cell memory CD4+ T cells from blood.

CDR3 in DNA: TGTGCCAGCAGCTTGATTGACAGGGTCAATCAGCCCCAGCATTTT. This sequence encodes CASSLIDRVNQPQHF. The chain joins TRBV28 to TRBJ1-5; 7 nucleotides align to TRBD1. The V and J ends lost 6 bases and 3 bases, in that order; junction bases with no gene match: 8. CDR1 is MDHEN, CDR2 SYDVKM, per germline. The CDR3 covers 15 residues.